The present TCR beta chain was sequenced within a study of radiotherapy plus CTLA-4 blockade in lung cancer. Study in general: Under 20% of patients responded objectively, and about 32% achieved disease control.

Patients with chemo-refractory metastatic non-small-cell lung cancer received focal radiation plus CTLA-4 blockade with ipilimumab. Sequencing used immunoSEQ multiplex PCR; TCRdb keeps in-frame clones, though not all of them. The sample shows about 60,000 clones, more than 60% of them seen only once. Worth noting for this clone: The antigen remains undetermined.

Study-level results: Strongest reported response predictors: early blood clone changes and post-radiation interferon-beta.

The germline V and J ends were trimmed by 2 bases and 5 bases, with 13 bases remaining between them. This CDR3 has 15 amino acids. Per germline, CDR1 SGHAT and CDR2 FQNNGV. The chain employs TRBV11-2 and TRBJ1-5; D is unclear. This receptor was taken from a human donor with non-small cell lung cancer who had a partial response to radiotherapy plus ipilimumab. The material was peripheral blood, obtained from a patient treated with radiotherapy plus ipilimumab. DNA of the CDR3: TGTGCCAGCAGCTTAAACGTGGGCGACGATCAGCCCCAGCATTTT. Translated: CASSLNVGDDQPQHF.